This record concerns one TCR beta chain sequence. Germline V gene sequence: CDR1 MNHEY, CDR2 SVGAGI. V was pared by 7 bases and J by 6 bases, with 16 bases between. The CDR3 consists of 13 residues. The record originates from a study of blood T cell repertoires in COVID-19. Method: immunoSEQ multiplex PCR; TCRdb's copy keeps in-frame clones and lacks some. The sample has approximately 59,000 clones, about 81% seen once. The sequence came from a man older than 75 with acute or convalescent COVID-19. Material: peripheral blood. V is TRBV6-5 and J is TRBJ2-7; D perhaps matches TRBD1 (6 bases). CDR3: CASTSPYRAEQYF. The CDR3 DNA sequence: TGTGCCAGCACCTCCCCGTACAGGGCCGAGCAGTACTTC.